A selection of T cell receptor beta chains follows, all from one sample in a study of CXCR3-negative and CXCR3-positive naive CD8 T cells. TCRdb reanalyzed the 5' RACE reads, giving one entry per CDR3 protein sequence and no DNA. The table for this sample gives about 130,000 distinct CDR3 sequences. Sequencing was performed on naive CXCR3- CD8+ T cells from blood. These receptors were taken from a human donor in good health. Some clones in this sample may be carry-over from other donors' samples. The CDR3 runs from the conserved cysteine through the conserved F or W. Each record gives: V gene, J gene, CDR3 protein.

v_call: TRBV4-3; j_call: TRBJ2-1; cdr3_aa: CASSQDRGDNEQFF
v_call: TRBV27; j_call: TRBJ2-7; cdr3_aa: CASSPLALMSYEQYF
v_call: TRBV27; j_call: TRBJ2-3; cdr3_aa: CASSYMSGPDTQYF
v_call: TRBV9; j_call: TRBJ2-1; cdr3_aa: CASSRRGTRSNEQFF
v_call: TRBV21-1; j_call: TRBJ2-7; cdr3_aa: CASSKRGVLAKYEQYF
v_call: TRBV4-3; j_call: TRBJ2-1; cdr3_aa: CASSLRGGDYNDQFF
v_call: TRBV7-9; j_call: TRBJ2-1; cdr3_aa: CASSLDPTGSYNEQFF
v_call: TRBV12-3/TRBV12-4; j_call: TRBJ2-3; cdr3_aa: CASSLYPSTDTQYF
v_call: TRBV27; j_call: TRBJ1-2; cdr3_aa: CASSSIQGVRGYTF
v_call: TRBV27; j_call: TRBJ2-3; cdr3_aa: CASSPGTGSTQYF
v_call: TRBV23-1; j_call: TRBJ2-7; cdr3_aa: CASLRMDRSSYEQYF
v_call: TRBV4-2; j_call: TRBJ2-7; cdr3_aa: CASSQAGEQYF
v_call: TRBV27; j_call: TRBJ2-3; cdr3_aa: CASRGLADITDTQYF
v_call: TRBV19; j_call: TRBJ2-1; cdr3_aa: CASSGTVTYNEQFF
v_call: TRBV4-2; j_call: TRBJ1-5; cdr3_aa: CASSQPGSNQPQHF
v_call: TRBV21-1; j_call: TRBJ1-4; cdr3_aa: CASSKVAGKNEKLFF
v_call: TRBV11-2; j_call: TRBJ2-1; cdr3_aa: CASSFGLAGGSEQFF
v_call: TRBV15; j_call: TRBJ2-3; cdr3_aa: CATSSRTPSTDTQYF
v_call: TRBV7-9; j_call: TRBJ1-1; cdr3_aa: CASSPGRIYLEAFF
v_call: TRBV20-1; j_call: TRBJ2-2; cdr3_aa: CSARENTGELFF
v_call: TRBV9; j_call: TRBJ2-4; cdr3_aa: CASSGNRGDIQYF
v_call: TRBV14; j_call: TRBJ1-2; cdr3_aa: CASSQSRVTNYGYTF
v_call: TRBV7-9; j_call: TRBJ1-2; cdr3_aa: CASSPTGDYGYTF
v_call: TRBV28; j_call: TRBJ1-1; cdr3_aa: CASSFIGAGTEAFF
v_call: TRBV7-8; j_call: TRBJ2-3; cdr3_aa: CASSQGGLASTDTQYF
v_call: TRBV29-1; j_call: TRBJ2-5; cdr3_aa: CSVEDRTGWGTQYF
v_call: TRBV12-5; j_call: TRBJ2-3; cdr3_aa: CASGWGLAGPGTDTQYF
v_call: TRBV19; j_call: TRBJ1-1; cdr3_aa: CASRTGTNTEAFF
v_call: TRBV7-3; j_call: TRBJ2-7; cdr3_aa: CASSLYPGRGVDEQYF
v_call: TRBV3-1; j_call: TRBJ2-7; cdr3_aa: CASSQPRGAAEPYF
v_call: TRBV12-3/TRBV12-4; j_call: TRBJ2-7; cdr3_aa: CASSYGTGNYEQYF
v_call: TRBV18; j_call: TRBJ2-1; cdr3_aa: CASSPEAGYNEQFF
v_call: TRBV14; j_call: TRBJ2-1; cdr3_aa: CASSQDRGLLPTYNEQFF
v_call: TRBV2; j_call: TRBJ1-2; cdr3_aa: CASSERGDPALYGYTF
v_call: TRBV5-1; j_call: TRBJ2-5; cdr3_aa: CASSSYGLAGGQETQYF
v_call: TRBV21-1; j_call: TRBJ2-3; cdr3_aa: CASSKGQGNLTDTQYF
v_call: TRBV15; j_call: TRBJ2-7; cdr3_aa: CATSERGEAPYEQYF
v_call: TRBV4-3; j_call: TRBJ1-2; cdr3_aa: CASSQEMGWFYGYTF
v_call: TRBV28; j_call: TRBJ2-3; cdr3_aa: CASSRIRELGDTQYF
v_call: TRBV27; j_call: TRBJ1-1; cdr3_aa: CASSLSRFSEAFF
v_call: TRBV7-9; j_call: TRBJ2-7; cdr3_aa: CASSLGGRDYEQYF
v_call: TRBV4-3; j_call: TRBJ1-4; cdr3_aa: CASSQERAGDYEKLFF
v_call: TRBV7-2; j_call: TRBJ2-7; cdr3_aa: CASSRSLGGAYYEQYF
v_call: TRBV7-3; j_call: TRBJ2-2; cdr3_aa: CASSPLAGGLTGELFF
v_call: TRBV29-1; j_call: TRBJ1-2; cdr3_aa: CSVGGDYGYTF
v_call: TRBV29-1; j_call: TRBJ2-7; cdr3_aa: CSVVTPGTSYEQYF
v_call: TRBV5-5; j_call: TRBJ2-1; cdr3_aa: CASSVGLTHGQFF
v_call: TRBV7-9; j_call: TRBJ2-7; cdr3_aa: CASSQTGATPYEQYF
v_call: TRBV15; j_call: TRBJ2-5; cdr3_aa: CATSRDTTLQETQYF
v_call: TRBV28; j_call: TRBJ2-5; cdr3_aa: CASTPPTGTAVLGAQYF
v_call: TRBV29-1; j_call: TRBJ1-2; cdr3_aa: CSVEDSGGLIYGYTF
v_call: TRBV5-8; j_call: TRBJ2-2; cdr3_aa: CASSEDGGGQDTGELFF
v_call: TRBV11-3; j_call: TRBJ2-2; cdr3_aa: CASKGTNGELFF